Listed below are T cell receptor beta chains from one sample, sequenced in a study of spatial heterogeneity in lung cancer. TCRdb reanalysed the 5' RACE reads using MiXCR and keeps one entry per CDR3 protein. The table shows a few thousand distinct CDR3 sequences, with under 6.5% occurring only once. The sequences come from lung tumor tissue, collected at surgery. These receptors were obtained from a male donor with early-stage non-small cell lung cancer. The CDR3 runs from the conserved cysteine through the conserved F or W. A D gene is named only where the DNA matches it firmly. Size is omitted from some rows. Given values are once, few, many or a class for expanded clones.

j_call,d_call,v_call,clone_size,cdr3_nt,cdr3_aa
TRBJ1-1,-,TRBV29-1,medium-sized,TGCAGCGCATTCCAGGGTCGAGCTTTCTTT,CSAFQGRAFF
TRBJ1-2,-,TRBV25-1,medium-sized,TGTGCCAGCAGGGACGGACCGGGCCCGGAGAATGGCTACACCTTC,CASRDGPGPENGYTF
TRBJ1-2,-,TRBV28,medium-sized,TGTGCCAGCAGTTTCGGGAGCTATGGCTACACCTTC,CASSFGSYGYTF
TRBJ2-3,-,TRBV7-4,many,TGTGCCAGCAGCCCTAATAAGGCAGATACGCAGTATTTT,CASSPNKADTQYF
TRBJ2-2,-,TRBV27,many,TGTGCCAGCAGTTTAAGGGGGGACAGAGGGAAGGGCACCGGGGAGCTGTTTTTT,CASSLRGDRGKGTGELFF
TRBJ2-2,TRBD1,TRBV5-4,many,TGTGCCAGCACCTTGAAGGGGGCGGGCGGGGAGCTGTTTTTT,CASTLKGAGGELFF
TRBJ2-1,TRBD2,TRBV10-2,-,TGCGCCAGCAGTTATAGGAGCGGGGACTCCTACAATGAGCAGTTCTTC,CASSYRSGDSYNEQFF
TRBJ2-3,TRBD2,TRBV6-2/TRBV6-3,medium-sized,TGTGCCAGCAGCTCGAGCGGGAGTAGGTCAGATACGCAGTATTTT,CASSSSGSRSDTQYF
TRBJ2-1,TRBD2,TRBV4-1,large,TGCGCCAGCAGCCAGGGACTAGCGGGAGTTAGTGAGCAGTTCTTC,CASSQGLAGVSEQFF
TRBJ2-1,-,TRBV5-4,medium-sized,TGTGCCAGCACGGCCGGGGGACTCCAAACTTACAATGAGCAGTTCTTC,CASTAGGLQTYNEQFF
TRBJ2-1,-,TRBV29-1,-,TGCAGCGTTGTCCCGGCGGATTTCTACAATGAGCAGTTCTTC,CSVVPADFYNEQFF
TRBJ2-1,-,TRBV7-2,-,TGTGCCAGCACCTCACCTAACTGGTTGGATAATGACAATGAGCAGTTCTTC,CASTSPNWLDNDNEQFF
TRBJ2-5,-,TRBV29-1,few,TGCAGCGTGGTAGGGACTTCCCAAGAGACCCAGTACTTC,CSVVGTSQETQYF
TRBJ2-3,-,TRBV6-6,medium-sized,TGTGCCAGCGGGGGGACTCGGAAAACAGATACGCAGTATTTT,CASGGTRKTDTQYF
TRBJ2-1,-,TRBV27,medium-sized,TGTGCCAGCAGTTTGGGCCTAGCAAATGAGCAGTTCTTC,CASSLGLANEQFF
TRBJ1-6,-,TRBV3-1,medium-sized,TGTGCCAGCGTGGCAGGGGCCTATAATTCACCCCTCCACTTT,CASVAGAYNSPLHF
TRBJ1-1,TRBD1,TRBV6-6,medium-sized,TGTGCCAGCAGGGGAGGACAGGGTGAATCTGAAGCTTTCTTT,CASRGGQGESEAFF
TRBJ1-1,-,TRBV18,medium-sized,TGTGCCAGCTCACCAGAGACTGAAGCTTTCTTT,CASSPETEAFF
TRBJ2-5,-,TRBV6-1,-,TGTGCCAGCAGTGAATTGGGCAGTATAGGTGCCCCACAAGAGACCAAGTACTTC,CASSELGSIGAPQETKYF
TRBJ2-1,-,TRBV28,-,TGTGCCAGCAGTTTGGGGCACAATGAGCAGTTCTTC,CASSLGHNEQFF
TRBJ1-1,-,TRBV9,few,TGTGCCAGCAGCGTAAGGATGGACACTGAAGCTTTCTTT,CASSVRMDTEAFF
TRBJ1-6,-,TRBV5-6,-,TGTGCCAGCAGCCGGAGGCCTAATTCACCCCTCCACTTT,CASSRRPNSPLHF
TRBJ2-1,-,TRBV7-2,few,TGTGCCAGCAGCTTATCCAGGGACTTAGGTGAGCAGTTCTTC,CASSLSRDLGEQFF
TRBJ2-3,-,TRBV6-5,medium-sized,TGTGCCAGCGGTTACGGCTTCGTGGATACGCAGTATTTT,CASGYGFVDTQYF
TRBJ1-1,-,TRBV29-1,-,TGCAGCGTTGTGGCTACCAACACTGAAGCTTTCTTT,CSVVATNTEAFF
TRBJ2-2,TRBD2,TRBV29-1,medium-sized,TGCAGCGGGGGAAATCCCGGGACTAGCGGGAGGGAAGGCACCGGGGAGCTGTTTTTT,CSGGNPGTSGREGTGELFF
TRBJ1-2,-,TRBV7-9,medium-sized,TGTGCCAGCAGCTTAGGGTCCCCTTTAGCTAACTATGGCTACACCTTC,CASSLGSPLANYGYTF
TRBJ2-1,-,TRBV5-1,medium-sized,TGCGCCAGCAGCACGACGGGGAGGAATGAGCAGTTCTTC,CASSTTGRNEQFF
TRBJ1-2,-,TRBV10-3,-,TGTGCCATCAGTGAGTCGGGTGGAACCTATGGCTACACCTTC,CAISESGGTYGYTF
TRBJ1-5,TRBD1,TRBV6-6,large,TGTGCCAGCAGCCCGACAGGGGTAGGTCAGCCCCAGCATTTT,CASSPTGVGQPQHF
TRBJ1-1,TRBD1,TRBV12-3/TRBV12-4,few,TGTGCCAGCAGTTTAGCCCAGGGGGCCGGCCAGAACACTGAAGCTTTCTTT,CASSLAQGAGQNTEAFF
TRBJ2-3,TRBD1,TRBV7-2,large,TGTGCCAGCAGCTCGGGACAGAGGAGGAACGCAGATACGCAGTATTTT,CASSSGQRRNADTQYF
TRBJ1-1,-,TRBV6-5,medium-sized,TGTGCCAGCAAGTCTGGGAACACTGAAGCTTTCTTT,CASKSGNTEAFF
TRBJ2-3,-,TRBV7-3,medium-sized,TGTGCCAGCAGTTCTGACCCAGCAGATACGCAGTATTTT,CASSSDPADTQYF
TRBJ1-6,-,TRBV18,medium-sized,TGTGCCAGCTCACCCGAAAATTCACCCCTCCACTTT,CASSPENSPLHF
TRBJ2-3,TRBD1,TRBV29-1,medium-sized,TGCAGCGTGGACCGGGACAGGGATCCAGATACGCAGTATTTT,CSVDRDRDPDTQYF
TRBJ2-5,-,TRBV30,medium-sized,TGTGCCTGGGACCCCGGGACAACGAACCAAGAGACCCAGTACTTC,CAWDPGTTNQETQYF
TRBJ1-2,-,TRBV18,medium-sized,TGTGCCAGCTCACCGGTAGCAGGGTATGACTATGGCTACACCTTC,CASSPVAGYDYGYTF
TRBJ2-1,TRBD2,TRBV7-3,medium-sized,TGTGCCAGCAGCTCCGGTTTTAGCGGGGGCAATGAGCAGTTCTTC,CASSSGFSGGNEQFF
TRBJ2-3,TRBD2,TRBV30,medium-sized,TGTGCCTTAACTAGCGGAACCAGCACAGATACGCAGTATTTT,CALTSGTSTDTQYF
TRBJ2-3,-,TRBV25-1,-,TGTGCCAGCAGTGAAACAGGCAGGGGCCCGGATACGCAGTATTTT,CASSETGRGPDTQYF
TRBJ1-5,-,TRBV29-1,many,TGCAGCGTTATCTCCCTTGGCCAGCCCCAGCATTTT,CSVISLGQPQHF
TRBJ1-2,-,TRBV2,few,TGTGCCAGCAGTGGAGGGGGGCCCTATGGCTACACCTTC,CASSGGGPYGYTF
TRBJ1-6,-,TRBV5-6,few,TGTGCCAGCAGCTTGGCGGCAGGGTCCTTTTCACCCCTCCACTTT,CASSLAAGSFSPLHF
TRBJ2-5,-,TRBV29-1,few,TGCAGCGTTGGAGAGGGCAAAAAAGAGACCCAGTACTTC,CSVGEGKKETQYF
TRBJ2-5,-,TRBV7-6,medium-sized,TGTGCCAGCAGCCCGTACCAAGAGACCCAGTACTTC,CASSPYQETQYF
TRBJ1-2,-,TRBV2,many,TGTGCCAGCAGTGCAGGCCAGGGGCGGGCCTATGGCTACACCTTC,CASSAGQGRAYGYTF
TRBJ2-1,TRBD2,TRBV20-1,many,TGCAGTGCCAAAAGGGCGGGACTAGCGGGAGGGCCCAATGAGCAGTTCTTC,CSAKRAGLAGGPNEQFF
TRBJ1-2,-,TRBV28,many,TGTGCCAGCGCAGGGATCAACTATGGCTACACCTTC,CASAGINYGYTF
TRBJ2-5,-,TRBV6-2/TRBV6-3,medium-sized,TGTGCCAGCAGTTATTGGGGCGAGACCCAGTACTTC,CASSYWGETQYF
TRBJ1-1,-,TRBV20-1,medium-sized,TGCAGTGCTAGATTCGGGTCCCGGGGCACTGAAGCTTTCTTT,CSARFGSRGTEAFF
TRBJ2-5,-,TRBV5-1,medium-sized,TGCGCCAGCAGCTTGGGAGCAGGGTCAAGAGAGACCCAGTACTTC,CASSLGAGSRETQYF
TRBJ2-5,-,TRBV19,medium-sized,TGTGCCAGTAGTTATGGCAGCCGCGGGGAGACCCAGTACTTC,CASSYGSRGETQYF
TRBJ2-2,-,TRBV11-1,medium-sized,TGTGCCAGCAGCCCCTTTGGGCAGCCGGGCACCGGGGAGCTGTTTTTT,CASSPFGQPGTGELFF